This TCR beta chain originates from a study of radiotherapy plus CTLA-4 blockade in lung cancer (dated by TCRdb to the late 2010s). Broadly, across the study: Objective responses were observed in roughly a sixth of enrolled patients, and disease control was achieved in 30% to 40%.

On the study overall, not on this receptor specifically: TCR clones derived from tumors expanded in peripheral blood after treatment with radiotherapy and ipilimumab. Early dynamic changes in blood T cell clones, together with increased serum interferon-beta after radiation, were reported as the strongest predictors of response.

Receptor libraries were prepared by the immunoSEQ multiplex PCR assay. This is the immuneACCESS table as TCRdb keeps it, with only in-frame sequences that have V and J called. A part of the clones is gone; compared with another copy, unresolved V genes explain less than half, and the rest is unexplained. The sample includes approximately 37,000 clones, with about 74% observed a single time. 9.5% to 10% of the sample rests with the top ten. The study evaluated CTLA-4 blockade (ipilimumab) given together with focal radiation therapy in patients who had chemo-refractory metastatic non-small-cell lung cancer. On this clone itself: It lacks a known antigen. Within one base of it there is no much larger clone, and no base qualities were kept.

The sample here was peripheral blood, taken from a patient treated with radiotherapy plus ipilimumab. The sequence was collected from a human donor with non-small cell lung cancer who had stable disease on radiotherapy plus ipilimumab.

The CDR3 region has the sequence CASRTTGGANTGELFF. The nucleotides read TGCGCCAGCCGAACAACAGGGGGCGCGAACACCGGGGAGCTGTTTTTT. Recombination joined TRBV10-2 with TRBJ2-2; TRBD1 aligns with 9 central bases. The CDR3 runs 16 residues from the cysteine to the phenylalanine. CDR3 DNA only is kept here, 48 bases in frame from base 1. Here V drops 8 bases and J drops 0 bases, and the junction holds 7 bases not matched to any gene. CDR1 and CDR2 are drawn from the germline V gene: WSHSY, SAAADI.